Listed below are T cell receptor beta chains from one sample, sequenced in a study of T-cell reconstitution after alpha-beta-depleted transplantation in children. TCRdb recomputed calls from the PCR reads with MiXCR, one row per CDR3 protein. The data contain fewer than 750,000 distinct CDR3 sequences, 20% to 25% of them singletons. Sequencing was performed on PBMCs, mostly from graft donor cells, taken 360 days after TCRalphabeta/CD19-depleted stem cell transplant. The source is a boy under two years old who had a stem cell transplant for acute myeloid leukemia, so the T cells may come from the graft donor. Each CDR3 is given without its conserved first and last residue. Each record gives: clone size, CDR3 length, J gene, V gene, CDR3 protein. Size is omitted from some rows. Given values are once, few, many or a class for expanded clones.

clone_size: NA
cdr3_length: 11
j_call: TRBJ1-2
v_call: TRBV29-1
cdr3_aa: SVVEGGLYGYT

clone_size: many
cdr3_length: 11
j_call: TRBJ1-6
v_call: TRBV12-3/TRBV12-4
cdr3_aa: ASSLAVNSPLH

clone_size: many
cdr3_length: 11
j_call: TRBJ2-5
v_call: TRBV20-1
cdr3_aa: SARGGQGETQY

clone_size: many
cdr3_length: 10
j_call: TRBJ2-3
v_call: TRBV15
cdr3_aa: ATSRDHYTQY

clone_size: few
cdr3_length: 12
j_call: TRBJ2-1
v_call: TRBV15
cdr3_aa: ATSNREGINEQF

clone_size: NA
cdr3_length: 14
j_call: TRBJ2-5
v_call: TRBV27
cdr3_aa: ASSNLTGVGQETQY

clone_size: few
cdr3_length: 14
j_call: TRBJ2-3
v_call: TRBV29-1
cdr3_aa: SAGGQGTGRPDTQY

clone_size: NA
cdr3_length: 12
j_call: TRBJ2-7
v_call: TRBV6-5
cdr3_aa: ASSYTPGAYEQY

clone_size: few
cdr3_length: 14
j_call: TRBJ2-1
v_call: TRBV4-3
cdr3_aa: ASSQGLASSYNEQF

clone_size: few
cdr3_length: 13
j_call: TRBJ2-3
v_call: TRBV12-3/TRBV12-4
cdr3_aa: ASSLTGQSTDTQY

clone_size: few
cdr3_length: 13
j_call: TRBJ1-1
v_call: TRBV7-9
cdr3_aa: ASSAQGAEDTEAF

clone_size: once
cdr3_length: 13
j_call: TRBJ1-5
v_call: TRBV24-1
cdr3_aa: ATWEEGESNQPQH

clone_size: many
cdr3_length: 13
j_call: TRBJ1-2
v_call: TRBV4-3
cdr3_aa: ASSQETGQLYGYT

clone_size: few
cdr3_length: 16
j_call: TRBJ2-1
v_call: TRBV4-3
cdr3_aa: ASSQEYAATDSYNEQF

clone_size: NA
cdr3_length: 11
j_call: TRBJ1-1
v_call: TRBV20-1
cdr3_aa: SAGQGENTEAF

clone_size: few
cdr3_length: 17
j_call: TRBJ2-2
v_call: TRBV29-1
cdr3_aa: SVPLLLAGVIQGGGELF

clone_size: many
cdr3_length: 13
j_call: TRBJ1-5
v_call: TRBV4-2
cdr3_aa: ASSPGQGINQPQH

clone_size: many
cdr3_length: 13
j_call: TRBJ2-5
v_call: TRBV18
cdr3_aa: ASSPAYSSQETQY